This entry lists 8 T cell receptor beta chains sequenced from one sample in a study of T cell changes during pregnancy in multiple sclerosis. Profiled with immunoSEQ multiplex PCR; TCRdb holds only in-frame clones, not every one. The repertoire holds tens of thousands of clones, with approximately 90% as singletons. The sequencing used peripheral blood, collected in the third trimester of pregnancy. The receptors shown here come from a female donor with multiple sclerosis, enrolled in a pregnancy study.

The chain uses TRBV4-3 and TRBJ1-4; D is undetermined. Germline assignment: CDR1 LGHNA and CDR2 YSLEER. V gave up 0 bases and J gave up 3 bases, with 8 bases separating them. This CDR3 is built from 15 residues. The CDR3 sequence: CASSQEAISNEKLFF. The CDR3, as DNA: TGCGCCAGCAGCCAAGAAGCTATTTCTAATGAAAAACTGTTTTTT.

The chain links TRBV6-6 to TRBJ2-1, with D hard to call. V dropped 2 bases and J dropped 8 bases, with 7 bases sitting between them. Germline CDR1 reads MNHNY; CDR2 reads SVGAGI (reference sequence). This CDR3 has 12 amino acids. CDR3 loop: CASSYDIYEQFF. The CDR3 coding sequence is TGTGCCAGCAGTTACGACATCTATGAGCAGTTCTTC.

The chain uses TRBV19 and TRBJ1-2; D remains ambiguous. From germline, CDR1 is LNHDA and CDR2 SQIVND (reference sequence). The CDR3 contains 13 residues. V lost 3 bases and J 3 bases, leaving 8 bases between the germline ends. The CDR3 loop reads CASSIDPDYGYTF. The CDR3 coding sequence is TGTGCCAGTAGTATCGATCCAGACTATGGCTACACCTTC.

The chain carries TRBV27 and TRBJ2-1; TRBD1 agrees at 7 bases. The CDR3 is 15 residues long. Germline V lookup: CDR1 MNHEY, CDR2 SMNVEV (reference sequence). V was pared by 3 bases and J by 3 bases, with 5 bases of the junction left unmatched. The chain's CDR3 is CASSFDRAVYNEQFF. CDR3 nucleotide sequence: TGTGCCAGCAGTTTTGACAGGGCGGTCTACAATGAGCAGTTCTTC.

This chain uses TRBV2 with TRBJ1-2; 7 positions match TRBD1. The germline V gene has CDR1 SNHLY and CDR2 FYNNEI. This CDR3 contains 13 residues. The V gene end was trimmed by 5 bases and the J gene end by 2 bases; junction bases not matched to a gene: 2. CDR3 nucleotide sequence: TGTGCCAGCAGTACAGGGGTGAACTATGGCTACACCTTC. This translates into CASSTGVNYGYTF.

V usage is TRBV7-2 and J usage is TRBJ2-5; D unresolved. The CDR3 sequence is 11 residues long. Germline CDR1 is SGHTA and CDR2 is FQGNSA. V was cut by 8 bases and J by 5 bases, with 9 bases left in between. This CDR3 is CASSPSETQYF. The CDR3 coding sequence is TGTGCCAGCTCTCCGTCGGAGACCCAGTACTTC.

The V call is TRBV11-2, the J call TRBJ2-3; 10 bases are a match to TRBD2. This CDR3 is 16 amino acids long. The germline V gene encodes CDR1 SGHAT and CDR2 FQNNGV. The V gene end was trimmed by 6 bases and the J gene end by 6 bases; junction bases not matched to a gene: 12. The CDR3 region is CASRNPAGGQSDTQYF. The CDR3 coding sequence is TGTGCCAGCAGAAACCCAGCGGGGGGGCAATCCGATACGCAGTATTTT.

The chain links TRBV5-1 to TRBJ1-4; possible D gene TRBD1, 5 bases. Deletions cut 0 bases from V and 7 bases from J, with 16 bases between. The germline V gene has CDR1 SGHRS and CDR2 YFSETQ. This CDR3 is built from 16 residues. The CDR3 bases are TGCGCCAGCAGCTTGGTGGCAGGCGGGGGGAGTGAAAAACTGTTTTTT. Protein sequence: CASSLVAGGGSEKLFF. Based on the CDR3 plus reference TRBV5-1 and TRBJ1-4, the full variable domain is KAGVTQTPRYLIKTRGQQVTLSCSPISGHRSVSWYQQTPGQGLQFLFEYFSETQRNKGNFPGRFSGRQFSNSRSEMNVSTLELGDSALYLCASSLVAGGGSEKLFFGSGTQLSVL.